This T cell receptor (beta chain) was recorded in a study of T cell responses to AZD1222 COVID-19 vaccine. Study at large: Second-dose groups at about 4 or about 12 weeks were pooled.

The CDR3 is 15 residues long. V lost 1 base to trimming and J lost 6 bases; unmatched junction nucleotides: 5. Germline values: CDR1 SGHVS, CDR2 FNYEAQ. This clone has more than one count but fewer than ten. The antigen remains undetermined. The repertoire was sequenced with immunoSEQ multiplex PCR; TCRdb's copy has only in-frame clones and lacks some. The sample shows 84,000 or so clones, approximately 89% of them seen only once. Study conclusions and caveats: Among those given AZD1222, only 5 to 7 were seropositive at baseline. Scientists sampled the repertoires only once the peak T cell response had passed. Clonal diversity was possibly underestimated, and white British individuals and females predominated among donors.

The J gene is TRBJ1-5, the V gene TRBV7-6; 8 bases line up with TRBD1. The starting material was peripheral blood, obtained on day 0 of AZD1222 vaccination. This clonotype was sampled from an adult in good health. Here the CDR3 DNA reads TGTGCCAGCAGCTTAGGTGCAGGGGGCACTCAGCCCCAGCATTTT. It specifies CASSLGAGGTQPQHF.